The next 5 T cell receptor beta chains were all read from a single sample in a study of blood T cells in healthy people across ages. A second PCR, run for roughly 7 to 12 cycles, used a sample-barcoded 5' primer plus a J-beta primer mix. TCRdb re-analysed the 5' RACE reads in MiXCR, keeping a single row per CDR3 protein. The table shows some 1.7 million distinct CDR3 sequences, with roughly 27% occurring only once. Sample: blood. The source of these receptors is a woman aged 25-40 years in good health.

This clonotype was counted many times. The V and J genes are TRBV4-1 and TRBJ2-5, with D maybe TRBD2 (6 bases). V lost 0 bases and J lost 1, with 18 bases in between. Germline V gene data show CDR1 as MGHRA and CDR2 as YSYEKL. The CDR3 covers 18 residues. CDR3 protein: CASSQDLRGSGLQETQYF. In nucleotides, the CDR3 is TGCGCCAGCAGCCAAGATCTGCGGGGTAGCGGCCTCCAAGAGACCCAGTACTTC.

This clonotype was seen a few times. This chain connects TRBV5-1 to TRBJ1-3; no clear D. The CDR3 contains 13 residues. Per germline, CDR1 SGHRS and CDR2 YFSETQ. V lost 0 bases and J 4 bases, leaving 5 bases between the germline ends. The CDR3 reads CASSLEYGNTIYF. Written as DNA, the CDR3 is TGCGCCAGCAGCTTGGAGTACGGAAACACCATATATTTT.

This chain uses TRBV20-1 with TRBJ2-7; 7 bases align to TRBD1. The J segment lost 1 base and the V segment lost 6 bases, leaving 12 bases of the junction unmatched. CDR1 is DFQATT, CDR2 SNEGSKA, per germline (reference sequence). The CDR3 spans 15 residues. The DNA of the CDR3 is TGCAGTGCAGTGGGGAAGGGGGCCCTTTCCTACGAGCAGTACTTC. It specifies CSAVGKGALSYEQYF.

Ten or more counts support this clonotype. The chain links TRBV7-6 to TRBJ2-7; D is undetermined. The germline V gene encodes CDR1 SGHVS and CDR2 FNYEAQ. The CDR3 loop spans 15 amino acids. The V end was cut by 2 bases, the J end by 1 base, with 12 bases between. The CDR3 region is CASSLSQGRSYEQYF. In DNA, the CDR3 is TGTGCCAGCAGCTTAAGTCAAGGCAGATCCTACGAGCAGTACTTC.

In the case of this clonotype: A much more abundant neighbour one base away suggests this may be a read error. The chain carries TRBV10-3 and TRBJ2-7, with D perhaps being TRBD1 or TRBD2 (6 bases each). Per the germline V gene, CDR1 is ENHRY and CDR2 is SYGVKD. Trimming took off 8 bases at V and 0 bases at J, with 14 bases between the two ends. CDR3 size: 14 residues. The CDR3 loop is CAIGGQTSSYEQYF. The DNA of the CDR3 is TGTGCCATCGGCGGACAGACTAGCTCCTACGAGCAGTACTTC.